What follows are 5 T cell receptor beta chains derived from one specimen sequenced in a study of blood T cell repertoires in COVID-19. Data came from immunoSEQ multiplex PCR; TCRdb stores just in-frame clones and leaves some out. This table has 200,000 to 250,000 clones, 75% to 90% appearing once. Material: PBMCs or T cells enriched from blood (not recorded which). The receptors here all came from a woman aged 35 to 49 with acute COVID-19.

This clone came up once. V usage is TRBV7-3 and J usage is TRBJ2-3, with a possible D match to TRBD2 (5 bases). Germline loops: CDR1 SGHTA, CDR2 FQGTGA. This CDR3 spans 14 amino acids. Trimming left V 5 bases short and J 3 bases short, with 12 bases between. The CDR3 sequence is CASSPHRETDTQYF. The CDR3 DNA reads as TGTGCCAGCAGCCCCCACCGGGAAACAGATACGCAGTATTTT.

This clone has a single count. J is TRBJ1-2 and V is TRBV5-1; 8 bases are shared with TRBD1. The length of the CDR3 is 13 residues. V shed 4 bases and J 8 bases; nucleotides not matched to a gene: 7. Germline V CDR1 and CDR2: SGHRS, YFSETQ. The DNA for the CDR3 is TGCGCCAGCAGCGCGGTGACAGGGGAGGGCTACACCTTC. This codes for CASSAVTGEGYTF.

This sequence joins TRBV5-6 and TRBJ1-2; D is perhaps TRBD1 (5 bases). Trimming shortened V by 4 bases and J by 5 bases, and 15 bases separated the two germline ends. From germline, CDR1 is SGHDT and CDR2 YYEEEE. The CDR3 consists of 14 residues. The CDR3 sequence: CASSQGPGTYGYTF. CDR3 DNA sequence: TGTGCCAGCAGCCAAGGGCCCGGGACTTATGGCTACACCTTC.

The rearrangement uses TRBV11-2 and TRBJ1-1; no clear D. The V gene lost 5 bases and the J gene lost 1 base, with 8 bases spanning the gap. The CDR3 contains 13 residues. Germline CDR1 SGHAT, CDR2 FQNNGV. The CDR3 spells CASSLATNTEAFF. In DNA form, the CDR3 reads TGTGCCAGCAGCCTCGCTACGAACACTGAAGCTTTCTTT.

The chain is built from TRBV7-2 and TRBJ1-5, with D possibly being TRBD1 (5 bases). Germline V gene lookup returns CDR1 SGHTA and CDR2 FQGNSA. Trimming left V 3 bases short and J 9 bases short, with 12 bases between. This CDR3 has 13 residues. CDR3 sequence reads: CASSLGGERPQHF. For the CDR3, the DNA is TGTGCCAGCAGCTTGGGGGGGGAGCGGCCCCAGCATTTT.